One sample yielded the 24 T cell receptor beta chains listed below, sequenced in a study of beta chain features in type 1 diabetes. TCRB transcripts that were expressed got sequenced, as all of the isolated RNA had been reverse transcribed. Produced via immunoSEQ multiplex PCR; TCRdb's table is partial and in-frame only. This table holds fewer than 900,000 clones, around a sixth found once. Source material: naive CD4+ T cells from blood. The receptors originated from a woman aged 18-29 years in good health.

The rearrangement joins TRBV11-2 to TRBJ1-1; D is undetermined. In germline, CDR1 is SGHAT, CDR2 FQNNGV. CDR3 length equals 13 residues. V was shortened by 6 bases and J by 2 bases, with 10 bases between the two germline ends. Written as DNA, the CDR3 is TGTGCCAGCAGTTCGACACTCAACACTGAAGCTTTCTTT. This encodes CASSSTLNTEAFF.

This clone was counted a few times. The chain has TRBV6-1 and TRBJ2-5; D is undetermined. Germline-derived CDR1 and CDR2 are MNHNS and SASEGT. V was shortened by 7 bases and J by 9 bases, with 12 bases between the two germline ends. The CDR3 is 11 amino acids. The CDR3 DNA follows: TGTGCCAGCAAGTCCCGTGGGGCCCAGTACTTC. This codes for CASKSRGAQYF.

V is TRBV18 and J is TRBJ2-2; 11 nucleotides align to TRBD1. Germline V gene lookup returns CDR1 KGHSH and CDR2 LQKENI. The CDR3 spans 16 residues. Trimming at V came to 3 bases and at J to 7 bases, leaving 7 bases not matched to a gene. The DNA of the CDR3 is TGTGCCAGCTCACCCCCGGACAGGGGGCAGGTCGGGGAGCTGTTTTTT. Residues: CASSPPDRGQVGELFF.

In its sample, this clone was seen a few times. This rearrangement joins TRBV29-1 to TRBJ1-4; no clear D gene. The germline V gene has CDR1 SQVTM and CDR2 ANQGSEA. Trimming removed 4 bases at V and 5 bases at J, with 14 bases between. The CDR3 extends over 14 amino acids. Here the CDR3 reads CSVAGVLGNEKLFF. The CDR3 DNA follows: TGCAGCGTTGCTGGGGTCCTTGGAAATGAAAAACTGTTTTTT. The full variable domain, with the rest looked up from reference TRBV29-1 and TRBJ1-4, is SAVISQKPSRDICQRGTSLTIQCQVDSQVTMMFWYRQQPGQSLTLIATANQGSEATYESGFVIDKFPISRPNLTFSTLTVSNMSPEDSSIYLCSVAGVLGNEKLFFGSGTQLSVL.

The V call is TRBV6-6, the J call TRBJ1-5; D unclear. The V gene's germline CDR1 is MNHNY and CDR2 SVGAGI (reference sequence). The CDR3 runs 12 residues. The V gene lost 4 bases and the J gene lost 7 bases, with 8 bases spanning the gap. CDR3 nucleotides: TGTGCCAGCAGTTCTTCTCGGCAGCCCCAGCATTTT. Translation gives CASSSSRQPQHF.

This clone has only a few counts. This chain joins TRBV9 and TRBJ2-7; 7 positions match TRBD2. The CDR3 consists of 15 residues. The junction had 6 bases not matched to a gene; V was cut back by 0 bases and J by 3 bases. Germline CDR1 and CDR2: SGDLS and YYNGEE. The CDR3 spells CASSVAAGVYYEQYF. CDR3 DNA sequence: TGTGCCAGCAGCGTAGCGGCGGGGGTATACTACGAGCAGTACTTC.

This clone turned up a few times. This chain uses TRBV10-3 with TRBJ2-5; the D is unclear. The length of the CDR3 is 13 residues. Trimming took 11 bases from V and 6 from J, leaving 19 bases between them. Germline assignment: CDR1 ENHRY and CDR2 SYGVKD. The CDR3 sequence: CAVRSSDAKTQYF. As DNA, the CDR3 is TGTGCCGTGCGTTCTTCCGATGCGAAGACCCAGTACTTC.

Only a few counts were recorded for this clone. One end of the junction fails to match germline, which may point to a read error. This chain links TRBV7-7 with TRBJ2-2; D may be TRBD2 (6 bases). Germline values: CDR1 SSHAT, CDR2 FNYEAQ (reference sequence). The CDR3 runs to 16 residues. This chain's CDR3 is CASSFSSAANSGELFF. DNA for the CDR3: TGTGCTAGCAGCTTTTCTAGCGCGGCGAATAGCGGGGAGCTGTTTTTT. The variable domain in full, with the rest retrieved from reference TRBV7-7 and TRBJ2-2, is GAGVSQSPRYKVTKRGQDVTLRCDPISSHATLYWYQQALGQGPEFLTYFNYEAQPDKSGLPSDRFSAERPEGSISTLTIQRTEQRDSAMYRCASSFSSAANSGELFFGEGSRLTVL.

This clone turned up a few times. Within the sample, other DNA sequences also encode this same CDR3. V and J are TRBV18 and TRBJ2-3, with no clear D. Between the trimmed V and J ends, which lost 3 bases and 0 bases, there was a span of 4 bases. Germline CDR1 and CDR2: KGHSH and LQKENI. The CDR3 has 13 amino acids. CDR3 amino acids: CASSPTSTDTQYF. For the CDR3, the DNA is TGTGCCAGCTCACCCACGAGCACAGATACGCAGTATTTT. Variable domain in full (rest from reference TRBV18 and TRBJ2-3): NAGVMQNPRHLVRRRGQEARLRCSPMKGHSHVYWYRQLPEEGLKFMVYLQKENIIDESGMPKERFSAEFPKEGPSILRIQQVVRGDSAAYFCASSPTSTDTQYFGPGTRLTVL.

In its sample, this clone was seen a few times. The V and J genes are TRBV29-1 and TRBJ2-5, with 11 bases identical to TRBD1. The ends lost 7 bases at V and 7 bases at J; junction bases unmatched: 14. Germline lookup yields CDR1 SQVTM and CDR2 ANQGSEA. This CDR3 region has 15 residues. The CDR3 nucleotides read TGCAGCGCCCTCCCGGACAGGGGGCTGGGTGGGACCCAGTACTTC. Protein sequence: CSALPDRGLGGTQYF. The full variable domain, rest sourced from reference TRBV29-1 and TRBJ2-5, is SAVISQKPSRDICQRGTSLTIQCQVDSQVTMMFWYRQQPGQSLTLIATANQGSEATYESGFVIDKFPISRPNLTFSTLTVSNMSPEDSSIYLCSALPDRGLGGTQYFGPGTRLLVL.

The chain combines TRBV25-1 with TRBJ2-7; no definite D call. The CDR3 extends over 15 amino acids. CDR1 is MGHDK and CDR2 is SYGVNS in the germline V gene. The V gene lost 4 bases and the J gene lost 3 bases, with 16 bases spanning the gap. The DNA of the CDR3 is TGTGCCAGCAGTGGTGGAGTCGGTTTTGACTACGAGCAGTACTTC. Translating it yields CASSGGVGFDYEQYF.

As concerns this clone: This may arise from a read error, as a much more abundant clone is one base away. Different DNA sequences within this sample yield the same CDR3. The J gene is TRBJ2-1, the V gene TRBV28, with no clear D. Germline values: CDR1 MDHEN, CDR2 SYDVKM. The CDR3 is 9 amino acids. CDR3 amino acids: CASSVEQFF. The DNA of the CDR3 is TGCGCCAGCTCAGTCGAGCAGTTCTTC.

The gene calls are TRBV4-2 and TRBJ1-4; D gene unclear. The germline V gene encodes CDR1 LGHNA and CDR2 YNFKEQ. The CDR3 runs 14 residues. The V end lost 4 bases, the J end lost 4 bases, and 10 bases lay between the germline ends. This CDR3 is CASSPTVGNEKLFF. The CDR3 nucleotides are TGTGCCAGCAGCCCTACGGTGGGTAATGAAAAACTGTTTTTT.

The gene calls are TRBV28 and TRBJ1-5, with D unresolved. Per germline, CDR1 MDHEN and CDR2 SYDVKM. The V end lost 6 bases, the J end lost 1 base, and 13 bases lay between the germline ends. The CDR3 is 15 amino acids. The CDR3 spells CASRSNSRSNQPQHF. In DNA, the CDR3 is TGTGCCAGCAGAAGTAATTCAAGGAGCAATCAGCCCCAGCATTTT.

This clone has just a few counts. The V gene is TRBV2, the J gene TRBJ1-4, with TRBD1 matching 11 bases. This CDR3 has 17 residues. The V segment lost 6 bases and the J segment 0 bases; nucleotides outside the gene matches: 6. CDR1 and CDR2 (germline): SNHLY, FYNNEI. CDR3 amino acids: CASRRTGGDATNEKLFF. In DNA form, the CDR3 reads TGTGCCAGCAGACGGACAGGGGGCGATGCAACTAATGAAAAACTGTTTTTT.

V gene TRBV5-8 combines with J gene TRBJ2-5, with TRBD2 identical over 14 bases. This CDR3 comprises 15 residues. From germline, CDR1 is SGHTS and CDR2 YDEGEE. Trimming took 3 bases from V and 5 from J; bases not matched to a gene: 3. CDR3 region: CASSSRLAGGETQYF. The CDR3 coding sequence is TGTGCCAGCAGCTCCAGACTAGCGGGAGGGGAGACCCAGTACTTC.

This chain connects TRBV10-1 to TRBJ2-5; a weak D match, TRBD1 (5 bases). This CDR3 has 12 residues. V was trimmed by 9 bases and J by 1 base, leaving 9 bases between them. Germline-derived CDR1 and CDR2 are WNHNN and SYGVQD (reference sequence). The CDR3 coding sequence is TGCGCCAGTCAGACAGTCCAAGAGACCCAGTACTTC. Amino acids: CASQTVQETQYF.

This chain links TRBV5-4 with TRBJ2-1, with no clear D. Germline CDR1 reads SGHNT; CDR2 reads YYREEE (reference sequence). The V and J ends lost 3 bases and 0 bases respectively, with 13 bases between them. This CDR3 spans 16 amino acids. In nucleotides, the CDR3 is TGTGCCAGCAGCTACCGGGTGGCAAGCTCCTACAATGAGCAGTTCTTC. Its translation: CASSYRVASSYNEQFF.

The chain couples TRBV5-1 to TRBJ2-7, with D tentatively TRBD1 (5 bases). This CDR3 contains 14 residues. The V gene's germline CDR1 is SGHRS and CDR2 YFSETQ. The V end lost 1 base, the J end lost 4 bases, and 12 bases lay between the germline ends. This CDR3 reads CASSLIGQAYEQYF. Written as DNA, the CDR3 is TGCGCCAGCAGCTTGATCGGACAAGCTTACGAGCAGTACTTC.

This clone occurred a few times. The chain uses TRBV7-6 and TRBJ2-2; D gene uncertain. The germline gives CDR1 SGHVS, CDR2 FNYEAQ. Trimming took off 8 bases at V and 2 bases at J, with 6 bases between the two ends. The CDR3 consists of 12 residues. Written as DNA, the CDR3 is TGTGCCAGCGGACGTAACACCGGGGAGCTGTTTTTT. Translated: CASGRNTGELFF. The complete variable domain, with remaining parts taken from reference TRBV7-6 and TRBJ2-2, reads GAGVSQSPRYKVTKRGQDVALRCDPISGHVSLYWYRQALGQGPEFLTYFNYEAQQDKSGLPNDRFSAERPEGSISTLTIQRTEQRDSAMYRCASGRNTGELFFGEGSRLTVL.

J is TRBJ2-5 and V is TRBV28; unclear D gene. The ends were cut back, 6 bases at V and 12 bases at J, with 17 bases in the middle. CDR1 is MDHEN, CDR2 SYDVKM, per germline. The CDR3 contains 12 residues. The CDR3 DNA reads as TGTGCCAGCAGCCAAGACGGAAGTAGGAAGTACTTC. Its translation is CASSQDGSRKYF.

This clone was seen more than once but under ten times. The chain recombines TRBV7-9 with TRBJ2-2, with 9 bases identical to TRBD2. The CDR3 consists of 19 residues. The J segment lost 3 bases and the V segment lost 2 bases, leaving 13 bases of the junction unmatched. Germline-derived CDR1 and CDR2 are SEHNR and FQNEAQ (reference sequence). The CDR3, as DNA: TGTGCCAGCAGCTTATATAGCGGGAGTCTGCTAACCTACACCGGGGAGCTGTTTTTT. Protein product: CASSLYSGSLLTYTGELFF. Full variable domain (rest looked up from reference TRBV7-9 and TRBJ2-2): DTGVSQNPRHKITKRGQNVTFRCDPISEHNRLYWYRQTLGQGPEFLTYFQNEAQLEKSRLLSDRFSAERPKGSFSTLEIQRTEQGDSAMYLCASSLYSGSLLTYTGELFFGEGSRLTVL.

The genes are TRBV18 and TRBJ1-1; D call uncertain. This CDR3 contains 13 residues. Trimming pared 3 bases from V and 5 bases from J, leaving 10 bases between. Germline assignment: CDR1 KGHSH and CDR2 LQKENI. The CDR3 protein is CASSPNGGTEAFF. The CDR3 DNA reads as TGTGCCAGCTCACCTAACGGCGGGACTGAAGCTTTCTTT.

This clone was seen a handful of times. This chain joins TRBV6-6 and TRBJ2-7, with TRBD1 matching 11 bases. This CDR3 comprises 15 residues. V lost 5 bases and J lost 3; bases outside the gene matches: 6. In germline, CDR1 is MNHNY, CDR2 SVGAGI (reference sequence). Here the CDR3 DNA reads TGTGCCAGCAGTAAAGGGACAGGGGGATTCTACGAGCAGTACTTC. Amino acids: CASSKGTGGFYEQYF.